These T cell receptor beta chains were read from a single sample in a study of blood T cell repertoires in COVID-19. Method: immunoSEQ multiplex PCR; TCRdb's copy keeps in-frame clones and lacks some. The data hold fewer than 200,000 clones, with about 85% observed a single time. Sequencing was carried out using peripheral blood. Receptors originate from a woman older than 75 with acute or convalescent COVID-19. Each CDR3 is given with its conserved first and last residue. The order of the fields is J gene, V gene, clone size, D gene, CDR3 DNA, CDR3 protein. D genes are given only for firm matches. Only part of the rows carry a size: once, few, many, or a class if the clone is expanded.

TRBJ2-3 | TRBV2 | . | . | TGTGCCAGCAGTAGGGGACTCCGCACAGATACGCAGTATTTT | CASSRGLRTDTQYF
TRBJ1-3 | TRBV5-1 | . | . | TGCGCCAGCAGCCTGGCATTCGCTAGCTCTGGAAACACCATATATTTT | CASSLAFASSGNTIYF
TRBJ2-3 | TRBV6-5 | . | TRBD1 | TGTGCCAGCAGGCGCGCTGGACAGGGGACAGATACGCAGTATTTT | CASRRAGQGTDTQYF
TRBJ2-3 | TRBV4-2 | . | . | TGTGCCAGCAGCCAAGAAGTCGGGAGTGCAGATACGCAGTATTTT | CASSQEVGSADTQYF
TRBJ1-3 | TRBV29-1 | . | . | TGCAGCGTTGAAGGAGAAAGTGGAAACACCATATATTTT | CSVEGESGNTIYF
TRBJ2-1 | TRBV14 | . | . | TGTGCCAGCAGCCAAGAAGCGGTTTGGTCTAGCTCCTACAATGAGCAGTTCTTC | CASSQEAVWSSSYNEQFF
TRBJ2-5 | TRBV11-3 | . | . | TGTGCCAGCAGCCGAAGGGGGCAAGAGACCCAGTACTTC | CASSRRGQETQYF
TRBJ2-1 | TRBV5-4 | . | TRBD2 | TGTGCCAGCAGCTTGGGAAGCGGGGGGCCCTACAATGAGCAGTTCTTC | CASSLGSGGPYNEQFF
TRBJ2-7 | TRBV27 | . | . | TGTGCCAGCAGTTTCAGGGGCACCTACGAGCAGTACTTC | CASSFRGTYEQYF
TRBJ2-2 | TRBV5-1 | . | TRBD1 | TGCGCCAGCAGCTGGACAGGGCCTAACACCGGGGAGCTGTTTTTT | CASSWTGPNTGELFF
TRBJ2-2 | TRBV5-5 | . | TRBD2 | TGTGCCAGCAGCCTTCGACTAGCGGGAGGGCCGGTTCAGTACACCGGGGAGCTGTTTTTT | CASSLRLAGGPVQYTGELFF
TRBJ2-2 | TRBV9 | . | TRBD1 | TGTGCCAGCAGCGTAATGGCAGGGGGACGTACCGGGGAGCTGTTTTTT | CASSVMAGGRTGELFF
TRBJ2-3 | TRBV11-2 | . | . | TGTGCCAGCAACCCGAGCGGTACCCTGACAGATACGCAGTATTTT | CASNPSGTLTDTQYF
TRBJ1-1 | TRBV5-5 | once | . | TGTGCCAGCAGCGGCCGTGGTGGGGAGGAAGCTTTCTTT | CASSGRGGEEAFF
TRBJ2-7 | TRBV14 | . | . | TGTGCCAGCAGCCAAGACAGCTCCTACGAGCAGTACTTC | CASSQDSSYEQYF
TRBJ2-1 | TRBV3-1/TRBV3-2 | . | TRBD2 | TGTGCCAGCAGCCAGTTAGCGGGGGCCTACAATGAGCAGTTCTTC | CASSQLAGAYNEQFF
TRBJ2-3 | TRBV6-5 | . | . | TGTGCCAGCAGTTACTCGACGGGGGGCGCGTCTGATACGCAGTATTTT | CASSYSTGGASDTQYF
TRBJ1-5 | TRBV3-1/TRBV3-2 | . | TRBD1 | TGTGCCAGCAGGGCCGGGACAGGGGGAAATCAGCCCCAGCATTTT | CASRAGTGGNQPQHF
TRBJ2-6 | TRBV4-2 | . | TRBD2 | TGTGCCAGCAGCCAATTCCACACTAGCGGGGGACGCTCTGGGGCCAACGTCCTGACTTTC | CASSQFHTSGGRSGANVLTF
TRBJ2-4 | TRBV14 | . | . | TGTGCCAGCAGCCAAGGAGGGCGGGCCATTCAGTACTTC | CASSQGGRAIQYF
TRBJ1-5 | TRBV12-3/TRBV12-4 | . | . | TGTGCCAGCCGACGGGAAGGCAATCAGCCCCAGCATTTT | CASRREGNQPQHF
TRBJ2-1 | TRBV7-7 | . | . | TGTGCCAGCAGCCCCCGTGTAGGGGGTTCGGACTCCTACAATGAGCAGTTCTTC | CASSPRVGGSDSYNEQFF
TRBJ2-7 | TRBV6-2/TRBV6-3 | . | . | TGTGCCAGCAGTTCCCGAGGGATTTACGAGCAGTACTTC | CASSSRGIYEQYF
TRBJ1-1 | TRBV7-8 | . | TRBD1 | TGTGCCAGCAGCTGGGGACAGGGGGTTACTGAAGCTTTCTTT | CASSWGQGVTEAFF
TRBJ2-1 | TRBV11-2 | once | TRBD1 | TGTGCCAGCAGCCTCCTCGGACAGGGAGGTAATGAGCAGTTCTTC | CASSLLGQGGNEQFF
TRBJ2-7 | TRBV7-9 | . | TRBD2 | TGTGCCAGCAGCTCCCGGACTAGCGGGAGTGCCGAGCAGTACTTC | CASSSRTSGSAEQYF
TRBJ1-5 | TRBV18 | . | . | TGTGCCAGCTCACCCTCATCACCAGTAAGCAATCAGCCCCAGCATTTT | CASSPSSPVSNQPQHF
TRBJ2-7 | TRBV18 | . | . | TGTGCCAGCTCACCACGGATGGGGCACTACGAGCAGTACTTC | CASSPRMGHYEQYF
TRBJ2-7 | TRBV2 | . | TRBD1 | TGTGCCAGCAGTGCCCCCGGGACAGGGGTCGAGCAGTACTTC | CASSAPGTGVEQYF
TRBJ1-4 | TRBV11-2 | . | . | TGTGCCAGCAGCTTAGGCCCCCGACTTAATGAAAAACTGTTTTTT | CASSLGPRLNEKLFF
TRBJ2-1 | TRBV7-8 | . | TRBD1 | TGTGCCAGCAGCTTATTAGGGGGCCCGGGGGAGCAGTTCTTC | CASSLLGGPGEQFF